These 20 T cell receptor beta chains share one sample of origin, sequenced in a study of T cells after yellow fever vaccination. TCRdb reprocessed the 5' RACE reads via MiXCR and lists one record per CDR3 protein. This sample carries around 610,000 distinct CDR3 sequences, 13% of them seen once, and the ten largest clones take about 14%. The sequencing used PBMCs, collected on the day of the yellow fever booster vaccination. These receptors came from a man aged 25-45 years who received the YFV17D yellow fever vaccine.

This clonotype was seen many times. This chain links TRBV7-6 with TRBJ2-2; possibly TRBD1 for D (6 bases). V lost 4 bases and J lost 5, with 17 bases in between. Per germline, CDR1 SGHVS and CDR2 FNYEAQ. The CDR3 is 16 amino acids. The CDR3 coding sequence is TGTGCCAGCAGCTCCTCCACACTTACAGGGACCGGGGAGCTGTTTTTT. It is translated as CASSSSTLTGTGELFF.

This clonotype was found many times. The rearrangement uses TRBV5-1 and TRBJ2-6; the D is unclear. Between the trimmed V and J ends, which lost 5 bases and 2 bases, there was a span of 8 bases. The CDR3 is 14 residues long. Germline assignment: CDR1 SGHRS and CDR2 YFSETQ. For the CDR3, the DNA is TGCGCCAGCAGTCCACGCCCTGGGGCCAACGTCCTGACTTTC. Its protein is CASSPRPGANVLTF.

In this sample, this clonotype turned up a few times. This chain links TRBV7-9 with TRBJ2-5; D uncertain. The germline gives CDR1 SEHNR, CDR2 FQNEAQ (reference sequence). The CDR3 extends over 14 amino acids. Trimming shortened V by 5 bases and J by 2 bases, and 12 bases separated the two germline ends. In nucleotides, the CDR3 is TGTGCCAGCAGCCCGGGCCGGCAGCAAGAGACCCAGTACTTC. Translating gives CASSPGRQQETQYF.

The chain links TRBV4-3 to TRBJ2-7; the D gene could be TRBD1 or TRBD2 (5 bases each). The CDR3 runs 13 residues. In germline, CDR1 is LGHNA, CDR2 YSLEER. Deletions cut 4 bases from V and 2 bases from J, with 9 bases between. The DNA of the CDR3 is TGCGCCAGCAGCCGGGACGGACCCTACGAGCAGTACTTC. Encoded protein: CASSRDGPYEQYF.

This clonotype showed up just a few times. The rearrangement joins TRBV10-3 to TRBJ2-7; 9 bases line up with TRBD1. Germline lookup yields CDR1 ENHRY and CDR2 SYGVKD. The CDR3 runs to 15 residues. V lost 2 bases to trimming and J lost 4 bases; unmatched junction nucleotides: 6. The CDR3 region has the DNA TGTGCCATCAGTGAGGGGACAGGGATCCTTTACGAGCAGTACTTC. Translation: CAISEGTGILYEQYF.

There are a few counts of this clonotype. The V call is TRBV5-1, the J call TRBJ2-3; D not certain. CDR3 size: 12 residues. Germline CDR1 is SGHRS and CDR2 is YFSETQ. V was cut by 1 base and J by 4 bases, with 4 bases left in between. CDR3 in amino acids: CASSLKADTQYF. In DNA, the CDR3 is TGCGCCAGCAGCTTGAAGGCAGATACGCAGTATTTT.

The table lists this clonotype with a few counts. The CDR3 protein is CSVGVGPEAFF. CDR3 DNA: TGCAGCGTTGGGGTCGGGCCTGAAGCTTTCTTT. The rearrangement links TRBV29-1 to TRBJ1-1; D gene unclear. Germline V gene data show CDR1 as SQVTM and CDR2 as ANQGSEA. CDR3 length equals 11 residues. Trimming left V 4 bases short and J 6 bases short, with 9 bases between. Looking up the rest from reference TRBV29-1 and TRBJ1-1 gives the full variable domain: SAVISQKPSRDICQRGTSLTIQCQVDSQVTMMFWYRQQPGQSLTLIATANQGSEATYESGFVIDKFPISRPNLTFSTLTVSNMSPEDSSIYLCSVGVGPEAFFGQGTRLTVV.

This clonotype turned up a few times. This sequence joins TRBV18 and TRBJ2-7; 10 bases are a match to TRBD2. CDR3 length: 15 amino acids. Per germline, CDR1 KGHSH and CDR2 LQKENI. V shed 6 bases and J 2 bases; nucleotides not matched to a gene: 7. CDR3 amino acids: CASSSSGSGAYEQYF. In DNA form, the CDR3 reads TGTGCCAGCTCGTCTAGCGGGAGTGGGGCCTACGAGCAGTACTTC.

This rearrangement joins TRBV28 to TRBJ1-1; D ambiguous. Deletions cut 6 bases from V and 8 bases from J, with 10 bases between. Germline V gene lookup returns CDR1 MDHEN and CDR2 SYDVKM. CDR3 length: 11 residues. CDR3 DNA sequence: TGTGCCAGCAGCATACCTCAGGAAGCTTTCTTT. Protein: CASSIPQEAFF.

This clonotype has just a few counts. The chain links TRBV10-3 to TRBJ2-3; 10 positions match TRBD2. The CDR3 consists of 15 residues. Trimming cost V 7 bases and J 1 base; bases outside gene matches: 5. The germline CDR1 and CDR2 sequences are ENHRY and SYGVKD. The CDR3, as DNA: TGTGCCATCACCCAAACTAGCGGGGGCACAGATACGCAGTATTTT. The encoded protein is CAITQTSGGTDTQYF.

This clonotype was recorded a few times. The chain recombines TRBV5-4 with TRBJ2-5; D unclear. The germline V and J ends were trimmed by 4 bases and 3 bases, with 13 bases remaining between them. The CDR3 has 14 residues. The germline V gene encodes CDR1 SGHNT and CDR2 YYREEE (reference sequence). CDR3 coding DNA: TGTGCCAGCAGCGGTGGGCCTAACAAAGAGACCCAGTACTTC. Translating gives CASSGGPNKETQYF.

J is TRBJ1-2 and V is TRBV6-1, with D tentatively TRBD1 (5 bases). Germline V CDR1 and CDR2: MNHNS, SASEGT. The CDR3 is 13 amino acids. Between the trimmed V and J ends, which lost 6 bases and 6 bases, there was a span of 14 bases. The CDR3, as DNA: TGTGCCAGCAGAAGGGACTTGGCGGATGGCTACACCTTC. This encodes CASRRDLADGYTF.

The chain has TRBV12-3 or TRBV12-4 and TRBJ2-2, with a tentative D call TRBD2 (5 bases). This CDR3 comprises 16 residues. V was clipped by 3 bases and J by 6 bases, with 17 bases between them. DNA for the CDR3: TGTGCCAGCAGTTTTAAGGACTGGTGGAGCCCCGGGGAGCTGTTTTTT. Translating gives CASSFKDWWSPGELFF.

This clonotype was observed a handful of times. This sequence joins TRBV14 and TRBJ2-2; perhaps D is TRBD1 or TRBD2 (5 bases each). The CDR3 has 15 amino acids. Trimming removed 1 base at V and 2 bases at J, with 8 bases between. The germline V gene encodes CDR1 SGHDN and CDR2 FVKESK. The CDR3 sequence: CASSQGGGNTGELFF. DNA for the CDR3: TGTGCCAGCAGCCAAGGTGGGGGAAACACCGGGGAGCTGTTTTTT.

This chain connects TRBV5-1 to TRBJ2-1; D ambiguous. Trimming pared 2 bases from V and 2 bases from J, leaving 14 bases between. From germline, CDR1 is SGHRS and CDR2 YFSETQ. The CDR3 runs to 16 residues. CDR3 in DNA: TGCGCCAGCAGCTTAGAATCGGCCAGAGCCTACAATGAGCAGTTCTTC. It translates to CASSLESARAYNEQFF. Drawing the rest from reference TRBV5-1 and TRBJ2-1, the complete variable domain is KAGVTQTPRYLIKTRGQQVTLSCSPISGHRSVSWYQQTPGQGLQFLFEYFSETQRNKGNFPGRFSGRQFSNSRSEMNVSTLELGDSALYLCASSLESARAYNEQFFGPGTRLTVL.

This clonotype appeared a few times. This rearrangement joins TRBV6-1 to TRBJ2-7; possible D gene TRBD2, 6 bases. The V gene's germline CDR1 is MNHNS and CDR2 SASEGT. The V end lost 8 bases, the J end lost 3 bases, and 17 bases lay between the germline ends. The CDR3 runs 14 residues. CDR3 sequence reads: CASLRKEGGYEQYF. CDR3 in DNA: TGTGCCAGCTTAAGGAAGGAGGGCGGCTACGAGCAGTACTTC.

This clonotype was picked up a small number of times. V is TRBV19 and J is TRBJ2-6; tentatively, D is TRBD2 (6 bases). The ends were cut back, 6 bases at V and 2 bases at J, with 8 bases in the middle. Germline V gives CDR1 LNHDA, CDR2 SQIVND (reference sequence). The CDR3 totals 14 residues. Here the CDR3 reads CASRRDAGANVLTF. In nucleotides, the CDR3 is TGTGCCAGTAGGCGGGATGCTGGGGCCAACGTCCTGACTTTC.

This clonotype has at least ten counts. This chain joins TRBV7-2 and TRBJ2-7; D is unresolved. The CDR3 has 13 residues. Trimming took off 0 bases at V and 0 bases at J, with 3 bases between the two ends. The germline CDR1 and CDR2 sequences are SGHTA and FQGNSA. CDR3 amino acids: CASSLAGSYEQYF. The DNA for the CDR3 is TGTGCCAGCAGCTTAGCTGGCTCCTACGAGCAGTACTTC.

There are a few counts of this clonotype. The chain uses TRBV12-3 or TRBV12-4 and TRBJ2-1; 9 bases align to TRBD2. With V trimmed by 8 bases and J by 2 bases, 10 bases remained unmatched. The CDR3 totals 16 residues. In DNA form, the CDR3 reads TGTGCCAGCGCGGGATTGGGCGGGAGGGCCTACAATGAGCAGTTCTTC. Translated: CASAGLGGRAYNEQFF.

The chain links TRBV9 to TRBJ2-7, with 10 bases aligning to TRBD2. Germline V gene data show CDR1 as SGDLS and CDR2 as YYNGEE. V lost 4 bases and J lost 1; bases outside the gene matches: 8. The CDR3 has 16 amino acids. This chain's CDR3 is CASSPQGAGGSYEQYF. The CDR3, as DNA: TGTGCCAGCAGCCCCCAGGGAGCGGGAGGGTCCTACGAGCAGTACTTC.